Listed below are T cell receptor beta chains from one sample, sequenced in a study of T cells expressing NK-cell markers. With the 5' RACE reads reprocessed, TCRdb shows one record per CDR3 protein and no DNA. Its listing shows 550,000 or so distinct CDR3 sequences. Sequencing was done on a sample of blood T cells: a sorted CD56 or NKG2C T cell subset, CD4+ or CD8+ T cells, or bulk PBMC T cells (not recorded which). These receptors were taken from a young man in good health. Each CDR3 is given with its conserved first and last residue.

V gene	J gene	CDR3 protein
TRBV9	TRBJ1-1	CASSGGTGQKASEAFF
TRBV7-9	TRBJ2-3	CASSFQAGGLTDTQYF
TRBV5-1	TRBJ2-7	CASSWITTQGYEQYF
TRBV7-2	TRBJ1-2	CASSYRSSYGYTF
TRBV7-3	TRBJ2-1	CASSPTSGRGNEQFF
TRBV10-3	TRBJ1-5	CAIRETGVGQPQHF
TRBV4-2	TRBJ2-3	CASSPRGVPQYF
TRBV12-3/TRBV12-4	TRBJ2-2	CASTPSPRLANTGELFF
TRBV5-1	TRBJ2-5	CASSFDWTGVQETQYF
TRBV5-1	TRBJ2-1	CASRPREENEQFF
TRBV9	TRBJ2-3	CASSVRDSFGRDTQYF
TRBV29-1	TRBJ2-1	CSVEMGKVRYNEQFF
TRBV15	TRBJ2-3	CATSRKREPITDTQYF
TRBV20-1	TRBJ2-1	CSAKQGAYNEQFF
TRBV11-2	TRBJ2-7	CASSQGLGPSYEQYF
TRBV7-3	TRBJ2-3	CASSTLAATDTQYF
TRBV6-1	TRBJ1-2	CASRTQGFGGYTF
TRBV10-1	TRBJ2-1	CASSAGGRYGEQFF
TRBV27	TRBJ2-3	CASSWAVAGVTDTQYF
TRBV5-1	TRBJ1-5	CASSIGTGSHQPQHF
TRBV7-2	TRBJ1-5	CASRSSGSRPQHF
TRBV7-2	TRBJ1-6	CASSSSRVGNSPLHF
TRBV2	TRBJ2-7	CASRSAGLGSLHAYEQYF
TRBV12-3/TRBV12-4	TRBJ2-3	CASSPIATTDTQYF
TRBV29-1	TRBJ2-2	CSVGKAGGLAGELFF